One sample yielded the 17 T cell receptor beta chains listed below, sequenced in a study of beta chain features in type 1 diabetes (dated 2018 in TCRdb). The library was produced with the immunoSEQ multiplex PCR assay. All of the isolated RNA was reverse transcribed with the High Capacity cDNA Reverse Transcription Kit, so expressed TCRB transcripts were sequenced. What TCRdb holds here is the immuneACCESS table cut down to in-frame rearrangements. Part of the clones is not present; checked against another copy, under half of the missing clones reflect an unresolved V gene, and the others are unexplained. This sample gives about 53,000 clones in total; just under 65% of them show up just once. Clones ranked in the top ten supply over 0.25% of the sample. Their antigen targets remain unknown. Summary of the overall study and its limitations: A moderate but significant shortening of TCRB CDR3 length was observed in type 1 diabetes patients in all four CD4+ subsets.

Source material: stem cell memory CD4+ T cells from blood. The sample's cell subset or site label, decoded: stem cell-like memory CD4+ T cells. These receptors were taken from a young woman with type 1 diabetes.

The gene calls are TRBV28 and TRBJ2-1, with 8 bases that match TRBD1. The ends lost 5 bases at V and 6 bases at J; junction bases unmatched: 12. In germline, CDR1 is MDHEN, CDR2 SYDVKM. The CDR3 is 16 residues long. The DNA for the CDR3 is TGTGCCAGCAGTCCAACCGGGAACAGGGGGACCAATGAGCAGTTCTTC. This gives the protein CASSPTGNRGTNEQFF.

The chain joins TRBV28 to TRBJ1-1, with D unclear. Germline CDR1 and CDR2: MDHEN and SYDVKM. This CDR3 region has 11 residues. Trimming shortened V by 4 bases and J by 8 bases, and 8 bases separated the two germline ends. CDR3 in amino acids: CASSWLAEAFF. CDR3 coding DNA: TGTGCCAGCAGTTGGTTGGCCGAAGCTTTCTTT.

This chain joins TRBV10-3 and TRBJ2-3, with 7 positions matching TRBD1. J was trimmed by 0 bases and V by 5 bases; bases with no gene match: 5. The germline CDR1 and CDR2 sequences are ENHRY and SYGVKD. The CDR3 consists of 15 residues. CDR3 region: CAISNTGASTDTQYF. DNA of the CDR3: TGTGCCATCAGTAATACAGGGGCTAGCACAGATACGCAGTATTTT.

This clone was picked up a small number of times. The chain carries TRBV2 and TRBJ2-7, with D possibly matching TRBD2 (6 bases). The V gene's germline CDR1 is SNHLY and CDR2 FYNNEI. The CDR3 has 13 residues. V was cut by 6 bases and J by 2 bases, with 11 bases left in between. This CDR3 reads CASRKTSPYEQYF. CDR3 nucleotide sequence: TGTGCCAGCAGGAAGACTAGTCCCTACGAGCAGTACTTC.

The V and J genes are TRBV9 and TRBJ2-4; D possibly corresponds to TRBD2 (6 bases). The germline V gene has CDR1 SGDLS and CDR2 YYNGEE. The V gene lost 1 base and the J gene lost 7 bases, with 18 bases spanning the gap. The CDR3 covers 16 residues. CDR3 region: CASSVWDSQPGNIQYF. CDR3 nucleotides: TGTGCCAGCAGCGTATGGGACTCCCAGCCGGGGAACATTCAGTACTTC. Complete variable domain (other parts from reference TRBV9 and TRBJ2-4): DSGVTQTPKHLITATGQRVTLRCSPRSGDLSVYWYQQSLDQGLQFLIQYYNGEERAKGNILERFSAQQFPDLHSELNLSSLELGDSALYFCASSVWDSQPGNIQYFGAGTRLSVL.

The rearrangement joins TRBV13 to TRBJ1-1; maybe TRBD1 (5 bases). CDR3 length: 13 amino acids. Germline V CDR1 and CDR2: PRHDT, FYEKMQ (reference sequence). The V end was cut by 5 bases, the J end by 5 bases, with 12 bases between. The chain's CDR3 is CASSPDSRTEAFF. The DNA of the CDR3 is TGTGCCAGCAGCCCCGACAGTAGAACTGAAGCTTTCTTT.

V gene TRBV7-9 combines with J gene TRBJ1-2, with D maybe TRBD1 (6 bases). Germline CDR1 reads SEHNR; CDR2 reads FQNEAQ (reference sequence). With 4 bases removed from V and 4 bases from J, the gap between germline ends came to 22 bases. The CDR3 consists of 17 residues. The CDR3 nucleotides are TGTGCCAGCAGCTCGAACAGGGTAACCAACGCGGGCTATGGCTACACCTTC. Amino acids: CASSSNRVTNAGYGYTF.

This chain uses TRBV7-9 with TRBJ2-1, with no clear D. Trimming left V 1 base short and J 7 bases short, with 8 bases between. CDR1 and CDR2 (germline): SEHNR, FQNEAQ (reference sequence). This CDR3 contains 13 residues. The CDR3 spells CASSLGAENEQFF. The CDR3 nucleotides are TGTGCCAGCAGCTTAGGCGCTGAGAATGAGCAGTTCTTC.

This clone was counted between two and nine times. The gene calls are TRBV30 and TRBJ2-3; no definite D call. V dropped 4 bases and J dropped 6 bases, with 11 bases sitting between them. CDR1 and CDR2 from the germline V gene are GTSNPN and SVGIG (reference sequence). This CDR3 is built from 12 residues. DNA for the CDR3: TGTGCCTGGAACCTTATCCGGGATACGCAGTATTTT. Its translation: CAWNLIRDTQYF.

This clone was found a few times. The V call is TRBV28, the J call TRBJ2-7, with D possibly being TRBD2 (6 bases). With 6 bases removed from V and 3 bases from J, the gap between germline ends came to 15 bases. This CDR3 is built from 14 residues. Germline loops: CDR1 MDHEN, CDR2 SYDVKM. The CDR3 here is CASRVIGGGYEQYF. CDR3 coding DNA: TGTGCCAGCAGGGTCATCGGGGGAGGCTACGAGCAGTACTTC.

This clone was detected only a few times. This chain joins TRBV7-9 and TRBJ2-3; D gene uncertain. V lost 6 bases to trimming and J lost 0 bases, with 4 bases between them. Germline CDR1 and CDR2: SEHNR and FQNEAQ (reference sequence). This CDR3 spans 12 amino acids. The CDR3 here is CASRLSTDTQYF. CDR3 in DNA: TGTGCCAGCAGACTAAGCACAGATACGCAGTATTTT.

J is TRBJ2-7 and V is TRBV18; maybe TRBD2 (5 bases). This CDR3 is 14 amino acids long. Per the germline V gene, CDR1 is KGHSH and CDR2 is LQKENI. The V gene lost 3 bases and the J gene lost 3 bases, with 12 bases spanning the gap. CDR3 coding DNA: TGTGCCAGCTCACCCACCGGGAAGGTCTACGAGCAGTACTTC. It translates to CASSPTGKVYEQYF.

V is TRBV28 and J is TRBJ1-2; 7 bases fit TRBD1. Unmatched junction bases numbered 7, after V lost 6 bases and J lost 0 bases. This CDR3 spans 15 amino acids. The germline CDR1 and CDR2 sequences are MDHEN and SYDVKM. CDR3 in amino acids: CASSEGQRSNYGYTF. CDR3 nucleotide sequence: TGTGCCAGCAGCGAGGGACAGCGATCTAACTATGGCTACACCTTC.

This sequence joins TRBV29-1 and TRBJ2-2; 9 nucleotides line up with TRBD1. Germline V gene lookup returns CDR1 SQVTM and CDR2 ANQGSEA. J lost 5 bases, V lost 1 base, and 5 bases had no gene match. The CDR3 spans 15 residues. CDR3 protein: CSVEVAGTGTGELFF. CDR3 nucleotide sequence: TGCAGCGTTGAAGTTGCCGGGACAGGGACCGGGGAGCTGTTTTTT.

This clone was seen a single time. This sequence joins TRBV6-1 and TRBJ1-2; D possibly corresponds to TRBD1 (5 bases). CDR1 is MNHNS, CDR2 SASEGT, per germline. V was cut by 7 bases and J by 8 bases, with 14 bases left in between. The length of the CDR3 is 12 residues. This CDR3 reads CASTRTIGGYTF. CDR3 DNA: TGTGCCAGCACCCGGACAATCGGAGGCTACACCTTC.

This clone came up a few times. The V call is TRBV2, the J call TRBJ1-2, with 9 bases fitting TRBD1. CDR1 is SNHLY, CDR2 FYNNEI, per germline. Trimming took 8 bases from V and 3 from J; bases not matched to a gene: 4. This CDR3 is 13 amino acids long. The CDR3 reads CASSDRGDYGYTF. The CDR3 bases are TGTGCCAGCTCGGACAGGGGTGACTATGGCTACACCTTC.

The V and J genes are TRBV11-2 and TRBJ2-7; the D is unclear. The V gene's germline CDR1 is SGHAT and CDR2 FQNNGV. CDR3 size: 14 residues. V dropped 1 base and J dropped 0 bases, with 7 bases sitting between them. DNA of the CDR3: TGTGCCAGCAGCTTAGCCCGAGACTCCTACGAGCAGTACTTC. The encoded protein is CASSLARDSYEQYF.